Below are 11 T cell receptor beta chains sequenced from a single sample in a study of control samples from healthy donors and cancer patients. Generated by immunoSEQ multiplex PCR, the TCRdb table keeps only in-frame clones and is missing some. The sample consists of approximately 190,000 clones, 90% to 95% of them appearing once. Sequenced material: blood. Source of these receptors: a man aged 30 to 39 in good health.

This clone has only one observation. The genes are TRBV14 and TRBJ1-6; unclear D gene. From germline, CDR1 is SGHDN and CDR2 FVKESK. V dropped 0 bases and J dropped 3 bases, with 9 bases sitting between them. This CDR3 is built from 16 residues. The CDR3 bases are TGTGCCAGCAGCCAAGAAGGTTTCGGCTATAATTCACCCCTCCACTTT. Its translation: CASSQEGFGYNSPLHF.

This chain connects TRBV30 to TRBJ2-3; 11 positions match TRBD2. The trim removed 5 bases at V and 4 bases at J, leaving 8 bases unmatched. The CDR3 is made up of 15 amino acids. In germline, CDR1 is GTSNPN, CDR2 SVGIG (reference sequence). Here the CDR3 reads CAWGGPSGGPDTQYF. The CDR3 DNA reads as TGTGCCTGGGGAGGCCCTAGCGGGGGGCCAGATACGCAGTATTTT. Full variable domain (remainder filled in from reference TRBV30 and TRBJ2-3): SQTIHQWPATLVQPVGSPLSLECTVEGTSNPNLYWYRQAAGRGLQLLFYSVGIGQISSEVPQNLSASRPQDRQFILSSKKLLLSDSGFYLCAWGGPSGGPDTQYFGPGTRLTVL.

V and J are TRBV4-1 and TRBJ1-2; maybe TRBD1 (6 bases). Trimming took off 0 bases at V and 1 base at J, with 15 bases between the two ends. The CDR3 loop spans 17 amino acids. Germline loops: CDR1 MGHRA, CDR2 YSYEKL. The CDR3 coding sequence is TGCGCCAGCAGCCAAGATACATCGGGACACATTAACTATGGCTACACCTTC. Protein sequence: CASSQDTSGHINYGYTF.

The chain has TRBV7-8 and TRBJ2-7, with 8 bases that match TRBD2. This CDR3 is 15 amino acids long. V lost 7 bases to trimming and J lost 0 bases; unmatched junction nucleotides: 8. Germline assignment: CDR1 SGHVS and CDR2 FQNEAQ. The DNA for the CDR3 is TGTGCCAGCACCCCCGGGGGGGGAGGCTCCTACGAGCAGTACTTC. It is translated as CASTPGGGGSYEQYF.

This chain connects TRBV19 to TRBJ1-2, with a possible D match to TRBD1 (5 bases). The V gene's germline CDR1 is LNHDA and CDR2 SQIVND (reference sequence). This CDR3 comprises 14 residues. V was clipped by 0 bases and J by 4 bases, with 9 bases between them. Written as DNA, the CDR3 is TGTGCCAGTAGTATAGATCGACAGAGCTATGGCTACACCTTC. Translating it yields CASSIDRQSYGYTF.

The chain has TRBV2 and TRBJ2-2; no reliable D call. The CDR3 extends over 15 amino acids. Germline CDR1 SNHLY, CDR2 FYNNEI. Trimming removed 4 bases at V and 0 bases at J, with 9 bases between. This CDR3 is CASSVGSPNTGELFF. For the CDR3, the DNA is TGTGCCAGCAGTGTGGGCAGCCCGAACACCGGGGAGCTGTTTTTT.

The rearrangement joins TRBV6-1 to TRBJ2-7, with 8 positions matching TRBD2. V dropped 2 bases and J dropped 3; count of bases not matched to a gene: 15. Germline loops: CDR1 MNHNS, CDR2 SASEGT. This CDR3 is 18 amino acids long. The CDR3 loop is CASSESTPGLALFYEQYF. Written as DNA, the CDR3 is TGTGCCAGCAGTGAATCAACCCCAGGACTAGCCCTTTTCTACGAGCAGTACTTC.

The chain's CDR3 is CASSTEHGANNEKLFF. CDR3 DNA: TGTGCCAGCAGCACAGAACATGGGGCCAATAATGAAAAACTGTTTTTT. This chain uses TRBV7-9 with TRBJ1-4; D is perhaps TRBD1 (5 bases). The CDR3 has 16 amino acids. V was trimmed by 5 bases and J by 4 bases, leaving 17 bases between them. Germline V CDR1 and CDR2: SEHNR, FQNEAQ (reference sequence).

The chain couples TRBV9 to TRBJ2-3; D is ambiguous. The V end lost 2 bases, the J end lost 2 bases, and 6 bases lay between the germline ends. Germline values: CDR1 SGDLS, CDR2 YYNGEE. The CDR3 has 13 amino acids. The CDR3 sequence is CASSVGNTDTQYF. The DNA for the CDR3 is TGTGCCAGCAGCGTGGGGAACACAGATACGCAGTATTTT. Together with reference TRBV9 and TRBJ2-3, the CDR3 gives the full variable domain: DSGVTQTPKHLITATGQRVTLRCSPRSGDLSVYWYQQSLDQGLQFLIQYYNGEERAKGNILERFSAQQFPDLHSELNLSSLELGDSALYFCASSVGNTDTQYFGPGTRLTVL.

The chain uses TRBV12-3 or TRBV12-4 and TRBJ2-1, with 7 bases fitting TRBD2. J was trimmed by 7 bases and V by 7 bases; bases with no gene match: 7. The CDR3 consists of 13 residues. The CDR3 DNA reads TGTGCCAGCAAGCGGGGAACCCTAAATGAGCAGTTCTTC. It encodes CASKRGTLNEQFF.

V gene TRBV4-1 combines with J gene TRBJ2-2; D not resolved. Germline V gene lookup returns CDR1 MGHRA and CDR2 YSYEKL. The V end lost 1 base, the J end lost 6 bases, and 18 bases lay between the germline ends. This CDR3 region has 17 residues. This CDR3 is CASSQVDLVVLSGELFF. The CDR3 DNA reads TGCGCCAGCAGCCAAGTGGATCTGGTAGTGTTATCCGGGGAGCTGTTTTTT.